The 3 T cell receptor beta chains listed next were all sequenced from one sample in a study of somatic mutations in cytotoxic T cells in rheumatoid arthritis. The method was immunoSEQ multiplex PCR; TCRdb's version includes in-frame clones alone and lacks a portion of them. In the table there are about 30,000 clones, 82% of which are singletons. The specimen sequenced was CD8+ T cells sorted from blood. These receptors were taken from an adult with rheumatoid arthritis.

The DNA for the CDR3 is TGTGCCAGCAGCTTATTGCCAGGTCTCAATCAGCCCCAGCATTTT. Its translation: CASSLLPGLNQPQHF. J is TRBJ1-5 and V is TRBV5-5; D uncertain. Germline assignment: CDR1 SGHKS and CDR2 YYEKEE (reference sequence). V shed 2 bases and J shed 3 bases, with 12 bases lying between them. The CDR3 is 15 residues long.

The chain carries TRBV30 and TRBJ2-7; D may be TRBD1 (6 bases). Germline-derived CDR1 and CDR2 are GTSNPN and SVGIG (reference sequence). There are 16 residues in the CDR3. V lost 2 bases, J lost 4 bases, and 21 bases lay in between. The CDR3 loop is CAWSWGHPDVSYEQYF. In DNA form, the CDR3 reads TGTGCCTGGAGTTGGGGACATCCGGATGTGAGTTACGAGCAGTACTTC.

The rearrangement joins TRBV9 to TRBJ1-4, with no clear D. Per germline, CDR1 SGDLS and CDR2 YYNGEE. The V end lost 4 bases, the J end lost 8 bases, and 18 bases lay between the germline ends. The CDR3 runs 15 residues. The CDR3 nucleotides read TGTGCCAGCAGCCCTACGGGGAATGTTGGGGAAAAACTGTTTTTT. Translation: CASSPTGNVGEKLFF.